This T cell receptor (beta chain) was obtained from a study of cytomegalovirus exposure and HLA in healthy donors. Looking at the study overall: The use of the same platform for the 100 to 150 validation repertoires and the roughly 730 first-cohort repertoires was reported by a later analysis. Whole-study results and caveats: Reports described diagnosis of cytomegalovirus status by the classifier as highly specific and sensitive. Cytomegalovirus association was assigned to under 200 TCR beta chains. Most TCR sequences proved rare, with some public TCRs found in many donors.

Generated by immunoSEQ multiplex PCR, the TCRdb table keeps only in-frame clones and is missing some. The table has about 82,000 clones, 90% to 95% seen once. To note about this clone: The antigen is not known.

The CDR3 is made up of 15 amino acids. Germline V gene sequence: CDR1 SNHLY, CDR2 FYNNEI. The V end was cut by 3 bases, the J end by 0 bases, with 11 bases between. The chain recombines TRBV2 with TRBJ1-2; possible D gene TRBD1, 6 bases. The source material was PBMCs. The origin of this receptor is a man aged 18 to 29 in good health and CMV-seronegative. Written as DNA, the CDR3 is TGTGCCAGCAGTGACCCAGGGGCCACTAACTATGGCTACACCTTC. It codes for CASSDPGATNYGYTF.